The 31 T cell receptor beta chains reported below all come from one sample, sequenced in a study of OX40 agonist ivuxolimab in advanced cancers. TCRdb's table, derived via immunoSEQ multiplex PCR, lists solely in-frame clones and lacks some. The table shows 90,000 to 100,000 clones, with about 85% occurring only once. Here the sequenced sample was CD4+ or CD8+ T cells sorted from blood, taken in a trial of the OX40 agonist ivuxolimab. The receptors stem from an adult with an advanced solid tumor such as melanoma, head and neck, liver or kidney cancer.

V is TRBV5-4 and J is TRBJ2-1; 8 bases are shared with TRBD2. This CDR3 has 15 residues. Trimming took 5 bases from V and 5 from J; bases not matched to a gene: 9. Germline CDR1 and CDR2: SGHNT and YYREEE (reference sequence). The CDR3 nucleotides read TGTGCCAGCAGGAGGAGTGGGACTAGTAACAATGAGCAGTTCTTC. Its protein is CASRRSGTSNNEQFF.

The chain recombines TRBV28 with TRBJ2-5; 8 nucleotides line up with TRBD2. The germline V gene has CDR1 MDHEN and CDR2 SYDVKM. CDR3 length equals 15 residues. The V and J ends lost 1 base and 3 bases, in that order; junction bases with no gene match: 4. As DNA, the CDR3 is TGTGCCAGCAGTTTATTACTAGCGGCAAAAGAGACCCAGTACTTC. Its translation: CASSLLLAAKETQYF.

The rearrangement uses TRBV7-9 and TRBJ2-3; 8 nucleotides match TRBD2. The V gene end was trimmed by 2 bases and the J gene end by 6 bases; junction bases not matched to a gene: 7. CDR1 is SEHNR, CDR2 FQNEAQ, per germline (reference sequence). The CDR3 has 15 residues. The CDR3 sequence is CASSLMGAGADTQYF. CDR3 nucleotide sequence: TGTGCCAGCAGCTTAATGGGAGCGGGAGCCGATACGCAGTATTTT. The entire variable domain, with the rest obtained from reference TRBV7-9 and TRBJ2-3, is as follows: DTGVSQNPRHKITKRGQNVTFRCDPISEHNRLYWYRQTLGQGPEFLTYFQNEAQLEKSRLLSDRFSAERPKGSFSTLEIQRTEQGDSAMYLCASSLMGAGADTQYFGPGTRLTVL.

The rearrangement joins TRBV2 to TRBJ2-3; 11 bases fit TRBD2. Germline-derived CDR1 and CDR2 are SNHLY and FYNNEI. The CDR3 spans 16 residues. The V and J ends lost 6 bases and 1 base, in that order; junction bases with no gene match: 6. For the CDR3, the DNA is TGTGCCAGCAGCCAGGGACTAGCGGTCGGCACAGATACGCAGTATTTT. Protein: CASSQGLAVGTDTQYF.

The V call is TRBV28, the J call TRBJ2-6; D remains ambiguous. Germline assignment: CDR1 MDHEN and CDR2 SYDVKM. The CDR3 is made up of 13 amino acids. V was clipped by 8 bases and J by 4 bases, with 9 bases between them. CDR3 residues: CASLTMGANVLTF. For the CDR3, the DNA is TGTGCCAGCCTGACGATGGGGGCCAACGTCCTGACTTTC. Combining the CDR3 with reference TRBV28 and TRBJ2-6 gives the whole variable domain DVKVTQSSRYLVKRTGEKVFLECVQDMDHENMFWYRQDPGLGLRLIYFSYDVKMKEKGDIPEGYSVSREKKERFSLILESASTNQTSMYLCASLTMGANVLTFGAGSRLTVL.

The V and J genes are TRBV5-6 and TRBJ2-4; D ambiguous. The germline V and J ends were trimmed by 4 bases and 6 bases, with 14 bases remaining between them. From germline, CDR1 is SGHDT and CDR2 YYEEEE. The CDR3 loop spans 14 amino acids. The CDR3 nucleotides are TGTGCCAGCAGCCCCTCCGGTTCTGGAAACATTCAGTACTTC. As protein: CASSPSGSGNIQYF.

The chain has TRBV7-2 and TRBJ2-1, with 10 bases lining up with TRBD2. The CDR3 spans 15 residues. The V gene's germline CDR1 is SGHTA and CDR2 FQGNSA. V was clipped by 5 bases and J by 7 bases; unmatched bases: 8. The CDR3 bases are TGTGCCAGCAGCAACGGACTAGCGGAGGTGAATGAGCAGTTCTTC. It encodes CASSNGLAEVNEQFF.

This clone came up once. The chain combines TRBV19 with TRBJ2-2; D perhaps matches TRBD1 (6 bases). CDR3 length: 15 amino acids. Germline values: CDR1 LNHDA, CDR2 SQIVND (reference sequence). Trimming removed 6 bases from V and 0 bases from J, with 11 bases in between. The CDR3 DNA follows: TGTGCCAGTAGGCCCGGGACAACGAACACCGGGGAGCTGTTTTTT. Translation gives CASRPGTTNTGELFF. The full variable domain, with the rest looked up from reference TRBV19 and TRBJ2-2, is DGGITQSPKYLFRKEGQNVTLSCEQNLNHDAMYWYRQDPGQGLRLIYYSQIVNDFQKGDIAEGYSVSREKKESFPLTVTSAQKNPTAFYLCASRPGTTNTGELFFGEGSRLTVL.

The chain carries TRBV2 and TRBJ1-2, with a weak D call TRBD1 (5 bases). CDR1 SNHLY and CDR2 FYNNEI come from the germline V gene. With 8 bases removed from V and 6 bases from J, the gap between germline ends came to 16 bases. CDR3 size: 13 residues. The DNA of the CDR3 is TGTGCCAGCGGTATCGACAGTCTTGATGGCTACACCTTC. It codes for CASGIDSLDGYTF.

Here the CDR3 reads CASSLTYSYNEQFF. CDR3 DNA: TGTGCCAGCAGTCTAACATACTCCTACAATGAGCAGTTCTTC. The chain carries TRBV6-5 and TRBJ2-1; unclear D gene. The CDR3 runs 14 residues. Between the trimmed V and J ends, which lost 5 bases and 0 bases, there was a span of 8 bases. The germline V gene encodes CDR1 MNHEY and CDR2 SVGAGI.

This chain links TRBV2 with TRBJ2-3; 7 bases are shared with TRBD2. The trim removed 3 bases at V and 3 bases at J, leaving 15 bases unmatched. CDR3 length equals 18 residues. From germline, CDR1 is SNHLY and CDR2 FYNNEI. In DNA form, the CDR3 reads TGTGCCAGCAGTGATTGGGGGGAGGGCCAAGGCGCGACAGATACGCAGTATTTT. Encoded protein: CASSDWGEGQGATDTQYF.

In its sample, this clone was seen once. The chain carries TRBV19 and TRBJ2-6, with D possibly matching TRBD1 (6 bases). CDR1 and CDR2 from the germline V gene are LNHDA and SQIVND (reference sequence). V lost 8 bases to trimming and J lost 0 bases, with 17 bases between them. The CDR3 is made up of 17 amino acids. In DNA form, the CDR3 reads TGTGCCAGTCGTGATCGACAGGCTAACTCTGGGGCCAACGTCCTGACTTTC. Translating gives CASRDRQANSGANVLTF.

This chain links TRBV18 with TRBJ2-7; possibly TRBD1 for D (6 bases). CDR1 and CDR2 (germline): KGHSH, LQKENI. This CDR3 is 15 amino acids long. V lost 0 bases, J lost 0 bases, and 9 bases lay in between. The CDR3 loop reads CASSPPSTGSYEQYF. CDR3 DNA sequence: TGTGCCAGCTCACCACCGTCGACAGGCTCCTACGAGCAGTACTTC.

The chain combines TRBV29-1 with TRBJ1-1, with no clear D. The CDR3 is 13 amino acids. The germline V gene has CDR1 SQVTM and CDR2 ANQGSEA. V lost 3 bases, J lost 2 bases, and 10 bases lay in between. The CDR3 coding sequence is TGCAGCGTTGAGCAGTTTCAAAACACTGAAGCTTTCTTT. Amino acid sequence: CSVEQFQNTEAFF.

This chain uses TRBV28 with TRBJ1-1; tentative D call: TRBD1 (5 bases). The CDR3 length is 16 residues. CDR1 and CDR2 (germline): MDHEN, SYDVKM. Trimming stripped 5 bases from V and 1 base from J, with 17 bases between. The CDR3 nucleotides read TGTGCCAGCAGTCTCCCCCTCGGGGCGACGAACACTGAAGCTTTCTTT. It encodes CASSLPLGATNTEAFF.

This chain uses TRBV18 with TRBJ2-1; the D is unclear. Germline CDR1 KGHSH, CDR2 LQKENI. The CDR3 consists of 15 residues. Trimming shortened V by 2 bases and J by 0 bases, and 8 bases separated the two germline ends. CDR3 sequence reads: CASSPTADSYNEQFF. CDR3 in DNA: TGTGCCAGCTCACCAACGGCGGACTCCTACAATGAGCAGTTCTTC.

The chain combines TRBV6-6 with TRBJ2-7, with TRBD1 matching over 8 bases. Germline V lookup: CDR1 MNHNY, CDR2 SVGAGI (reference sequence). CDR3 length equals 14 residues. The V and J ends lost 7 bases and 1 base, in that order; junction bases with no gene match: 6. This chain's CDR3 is CASTLRTGSYEQYF. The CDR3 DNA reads TGTGCCAGCACCTTGAGGACAGGGTCCTACGAGCAGTACTTC.

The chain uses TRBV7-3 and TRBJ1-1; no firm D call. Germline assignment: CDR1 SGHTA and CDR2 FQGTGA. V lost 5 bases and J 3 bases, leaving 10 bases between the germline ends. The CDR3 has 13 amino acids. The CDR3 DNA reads TGTGCCAGCAGCCTTAGTGAGGACACTGAAGCTTTCTTT. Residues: CASSLSEDTEAFF. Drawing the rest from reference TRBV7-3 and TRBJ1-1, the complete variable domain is GAGVSQTPSNKVTEKGKYVELRCDPISGHTALYWYRQSLGQGPEFLIYFQGTGAADDSGLPNDRFFAVRPEGSVSTLKIQRTERGDSAVYLCASSLSEDTEAFFGQGTRLTVV.

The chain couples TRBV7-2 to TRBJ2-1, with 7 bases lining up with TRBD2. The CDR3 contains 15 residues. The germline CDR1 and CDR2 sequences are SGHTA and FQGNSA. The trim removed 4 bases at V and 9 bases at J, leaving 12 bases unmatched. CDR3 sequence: CASSSPSGGRGEQFF. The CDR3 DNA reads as TGTGCCAGCAGCTCACCTAGCGGAGGGAGGGGTGAGCAGTTCTTC.

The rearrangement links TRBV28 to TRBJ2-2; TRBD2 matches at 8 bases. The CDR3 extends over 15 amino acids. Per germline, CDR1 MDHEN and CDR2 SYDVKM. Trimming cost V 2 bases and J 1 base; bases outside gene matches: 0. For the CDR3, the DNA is TGTGCCAGCAGTTTAACTAGCGGGAACACCGGGGAGCTGTTTTTT. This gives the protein CASSLTSGNTGELFF.

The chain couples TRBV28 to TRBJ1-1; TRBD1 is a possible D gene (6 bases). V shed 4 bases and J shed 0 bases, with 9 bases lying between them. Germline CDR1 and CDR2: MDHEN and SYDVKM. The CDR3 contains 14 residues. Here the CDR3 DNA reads TGTGCCAGCAGTTCACAGGGACTGAACACTGAAGCTTTCTTT. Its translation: CASSSQGLNTEAFF. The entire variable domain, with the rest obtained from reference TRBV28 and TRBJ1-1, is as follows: DVKVTQSSRYLVKRTGEKVFLECVQDMDHENMFWYRQDPGLGLRLIYFSYDVKMKEKGDIPEGYSVSREKKERFSLILESASTNQTSMYLCASSSQGLNTEAFFGQGTRLTVV.

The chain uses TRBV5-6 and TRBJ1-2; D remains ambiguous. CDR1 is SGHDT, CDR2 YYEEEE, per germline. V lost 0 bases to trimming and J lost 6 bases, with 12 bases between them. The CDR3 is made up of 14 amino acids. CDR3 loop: CASSLANQAHGYTF. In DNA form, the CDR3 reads TGTGCCAGCAGCTTGGCCAACCAGGCCCATGGCTACACCTTC.

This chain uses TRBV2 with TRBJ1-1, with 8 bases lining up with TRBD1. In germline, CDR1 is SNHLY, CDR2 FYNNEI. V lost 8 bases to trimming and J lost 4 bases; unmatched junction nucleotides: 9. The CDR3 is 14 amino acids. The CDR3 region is CASHRGIEGTEAFF. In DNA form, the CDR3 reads TGTGCCAGCCACAGGGGGATCGAAGGCACTGAAGCTTTCTTT.

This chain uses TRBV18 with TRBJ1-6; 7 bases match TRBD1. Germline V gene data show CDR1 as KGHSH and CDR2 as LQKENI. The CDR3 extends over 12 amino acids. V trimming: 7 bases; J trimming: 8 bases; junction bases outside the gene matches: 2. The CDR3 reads CASFQGDSPLHF. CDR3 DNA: TGTGCCAGCTTTCAGGGGGATTCACCCCTCCACTTT.

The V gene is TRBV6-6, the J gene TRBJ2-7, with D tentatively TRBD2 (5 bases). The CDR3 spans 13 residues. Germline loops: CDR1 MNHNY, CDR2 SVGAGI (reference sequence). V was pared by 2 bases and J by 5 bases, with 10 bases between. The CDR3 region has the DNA TGTGCCAGCAGTTACCGAGACGGGGACGAGCAGTACGTC. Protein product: CASSYRDGDEQYV.

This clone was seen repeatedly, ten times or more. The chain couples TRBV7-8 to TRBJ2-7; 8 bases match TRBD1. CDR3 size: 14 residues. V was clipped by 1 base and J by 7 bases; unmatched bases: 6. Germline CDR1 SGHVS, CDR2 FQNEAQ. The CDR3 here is CASSLGQGNGEQYV. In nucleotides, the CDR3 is TGTGCCAGCAGCTTAGGACAGGGGAATGGGGAGCAGTACGTC.

CDR3 DNA sequence: TGCGCCAGCAGCACCGGTCCGGGGCGCGAGCAGTACGTC. This gives the protein CASSTGPGREQYV. This sequence joins TRBV5-1 and TRBJ2-7, with D tentatively TRBD1 or TRBD2 (5 bases each). V lost 4 bases to trimming and J lost 6 bases, with 14 bases between them. The germline gives CDR1 SGHRS, CDR2 YFSETQ. This CDR3 has 13 residues.

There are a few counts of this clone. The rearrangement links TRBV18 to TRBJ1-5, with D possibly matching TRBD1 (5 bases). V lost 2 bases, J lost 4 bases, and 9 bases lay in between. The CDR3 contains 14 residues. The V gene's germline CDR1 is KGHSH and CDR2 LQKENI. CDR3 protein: CASSPSGGNQPQHF. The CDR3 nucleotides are TGTGCCAGCTCACCAAGCGGGGGAAATCAGCCCCAGCATTTT.

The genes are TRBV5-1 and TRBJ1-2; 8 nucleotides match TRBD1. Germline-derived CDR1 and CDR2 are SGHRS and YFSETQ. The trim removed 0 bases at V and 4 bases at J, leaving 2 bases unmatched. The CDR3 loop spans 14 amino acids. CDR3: CASSLGQGTYGYTF. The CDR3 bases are TGCGCCAGCAGCTTGGGACAGGGGACCTATGGCTACACCTTC.

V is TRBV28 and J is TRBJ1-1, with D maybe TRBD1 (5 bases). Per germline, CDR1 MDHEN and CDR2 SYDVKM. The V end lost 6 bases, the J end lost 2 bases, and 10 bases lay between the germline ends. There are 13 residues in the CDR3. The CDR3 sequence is CASRPGHNTEAFF. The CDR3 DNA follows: TGTGCCAGCAGACCCGGACATAACACTGAAGCTTTCTTT.

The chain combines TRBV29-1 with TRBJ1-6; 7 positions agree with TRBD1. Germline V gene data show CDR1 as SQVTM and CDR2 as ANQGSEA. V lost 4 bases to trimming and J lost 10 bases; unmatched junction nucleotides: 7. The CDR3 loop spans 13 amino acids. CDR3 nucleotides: TGCAGCGTTGCTGACAGGGAGGGATCACCCCTCCACTTT. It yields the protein CSVADREGSPLHF.